This T cell receptor (beta chain) was observed in a study of CD8 T cells in Susac syndrome. Random hexamers primed reverse transcription of roughly 0.45 to 1 ug RNA. TCRdb processed the immunoSEQ multiplex PCR reads anew with MiXCR; each CDR3 protein has one entry. Of about 200,000 distinct CDR3 sequences in the sample, around 96% were seen once. Sequencing used CD4+ T cells from PBMCs. The origin of this receptor is a human donor with multiple sclerosis.

Here the CDR3 reads CASRPGGARQETQYF. CDR3 nucleotide sequence: TGTGCCAGCAGGCCAGGGGGAGCAAGGCAAGAGACCCAGTACTTC. The J gene is TRBJ2-5, the V gene TRBV28; 7 bases map to TRBD1. The CDR3 consists of 15 residues. With V trimmed by 6 bases and J by 2 bases, 9 bases remained unmatched. Germline loops: CDR1 MDHEN, CDR2 SYDVKM.